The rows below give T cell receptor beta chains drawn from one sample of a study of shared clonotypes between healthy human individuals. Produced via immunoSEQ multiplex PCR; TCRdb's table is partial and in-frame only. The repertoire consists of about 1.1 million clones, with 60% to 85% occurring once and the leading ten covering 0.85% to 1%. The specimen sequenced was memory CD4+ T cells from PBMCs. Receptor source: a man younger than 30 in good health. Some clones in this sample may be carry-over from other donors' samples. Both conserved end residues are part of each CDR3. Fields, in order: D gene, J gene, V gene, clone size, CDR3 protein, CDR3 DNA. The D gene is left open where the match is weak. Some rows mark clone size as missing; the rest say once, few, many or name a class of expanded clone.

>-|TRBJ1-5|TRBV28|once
CASSLSEASRPQHF
TGTGCCAGCAGTTTATCGGAGGCATCACGGCCCCAGCATTTT
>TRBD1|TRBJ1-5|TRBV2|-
CASSEALRDRDQHF
TGTGCCAGCAGTGAAGCGCTAAGGGACAGGGACCAGCATTTT
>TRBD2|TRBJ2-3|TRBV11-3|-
CASSFLTSGKQYF
TGTGCCAGCAGCTTCTTGACTAGCGGGAAACAGTATTTT
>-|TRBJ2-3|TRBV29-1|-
CSVESGRDTDTQYF
TGCAGCGTTGAAAGCGGTCGTGACACAGATACGCAGTATTTT
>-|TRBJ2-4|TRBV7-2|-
CASSDGRAKNIQYF
TGTGCCAGCAGCGATGGGCGTGCCAAAAACATTCAGTACTTC
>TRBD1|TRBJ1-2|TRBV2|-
CASRRQGAGYGYTF
TGTGCCAGCAGAAGGCAGGGGGCTGGCTATGGCTACACCTTC
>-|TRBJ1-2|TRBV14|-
CASSQVGRMMLMNGYTF
TGTGCCAGCAGCCAAGTGGGCCGGATGATGTTGATGAATGGCTACACCTTC
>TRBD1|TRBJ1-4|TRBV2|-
CASRRQGAGEKLFF
TGTGCCAGCAGAAGACAGGGGGCAGGTGAAAAACTGTTTTTT
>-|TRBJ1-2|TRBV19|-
CATSASGMGGYTF
TGTGCCACCTCCGCGTCCGGGATGGGTGGCTACACCTTC
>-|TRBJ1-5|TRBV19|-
CASTQVRPAQYSNQPQHF
TGTGCCAGTACCCAGGTGCGGCCAGCGCAATATAGCAATCAGCCCCAGCATTTT
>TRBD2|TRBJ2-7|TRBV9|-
CASSPGLAGSGQYF
TGTGCCAGCAGTCCGGGACTAGCGGGATCAGGGCAGTACTTC
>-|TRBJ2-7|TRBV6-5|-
CASSPGIKNLEQYF
TGTGCCAGCAGCCCAGGAATCAAGAACTTAGAGCAGTACTTC
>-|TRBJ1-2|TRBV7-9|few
CASSLDTVYGYTF
TGTGCCAGCAGCTTAGACACGGTCTATGGCTACACCTTC
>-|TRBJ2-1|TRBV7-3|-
CASSFARNNEQFF
TGTGCCAGCAGCTTCGCGCGGAACAATGAGCAGTTCTTC
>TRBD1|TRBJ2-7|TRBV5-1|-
CASSLAFGTAPYEQYF
TGCGCCAGCAGCTTGGCCTTCGGGACAGCACCCTACGAGCAGTACTTC
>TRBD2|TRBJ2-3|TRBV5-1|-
CASSSLLGGLAGELGTDTQYF
TGCGCCAGCAGCTCTCTTCTTGGGGGACTAGCGGGAGAACTCGGCACAGATACGCAGTATTTT
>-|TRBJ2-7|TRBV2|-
CASSGGTPEQYF
TGTGCCAGCAGTGGAGGGACTCCTGAGCAGTACTTC
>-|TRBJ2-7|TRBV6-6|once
CASSLGGAGFSYEQYF
TGTGCCAGCAGTCTCGGTGGAGCGGGTTTCTCCTACGAGCAGTACTTC